The present entry profiles one TCR beta chain with its context. Its target is unknown. These data are taken from a study of beta chain features in type 1 diabetes. Study context: Across every sample, almost 110,000,000 sorted cells were examined in total. Whole-study results and caveats: Significant though moderate, a shortening of TCRB CDR3s appeared in all four CD4+ subsets of Type 1 diabetes patients.

Expressed TCRB transcripts got sequenced, as all isolated RNA was reverse transcribed. Assay: immunoSEQ multiplex PCR; the TCRdb copy retains only in-frame clones and omits some. The table records roughly 300,000 clones, 11% to 15% of them present only once. This CDR3 is built from 15 residues. V lost 2 bases to trimming and J lost 7 bases, with 15 bases between them. CDR1 SGHTA and CDR2 FQGTGA come from the germline V gene. The sequence was collected from a man aged 30 to 39 in good health. Sequencing used central memory CD4+ T cells from blood. J is TRBJ2-4 and V is TRBV7-3; D is undetermined. In DNA form, the CDR3 reads TGTGCCAGCAGCTTAGTACGTCAAGGTCCTAACATTCAGTACTTC. This sequence encodes CASSLVRQGPNIQYF.